Listed below are T cell receptor beta chains from one sample, sequenced in a study of blood T cell repertoires in COVID-19. Generated by immunoSEQ multiplex PCR, the TCRdb table keeps only in-frame clones and is missing some. The sample carries 75,000 to 100,000 clones, 83% recorded once. The material sequenced was peripheral blood. The receptors were gathered from a woman aged 80 or over with acute or convalescent COVID-19. Each CDR3 is given with its conserved first and last residue. The D gene is left open where the match is weak. A clone size is listed for some rows: how often the clone was seen (once, few, many), or a class if it is expanded.

V gene	D gene	J gene	clone size	CDR3 protein	CDR3 DNA
TRBV3-1/TRBV3-2	TRBD2	TRBJ2-3	once	CASSHHSPSGSADTQYF	TGTGCCAGCAGCCACCACTCCCCTAGCGGGAGTGCAGATACGCAGTATTTT
TRBV5-1	TRBD2	TRBJ2-1	NA	CASSFRLASTYNEQFF	TGCGCCAGCAGCTTCCGACTAGCGAGTACCTACAATGAGCAGTTCTTC
TRBV6-4	NA	TRBJ1-2	NA	CASSDGQYGYTF	TGTGCCAGCAGTGACGGACAGTATGGCTACACCTTC
TRBV27	NA	TRBJ2-3	NA	CASSPRGVKGDTQYF	TGTGCCAGCAGTCCCAGGGGAGTCAAGGGTGACACGCAGTATTTT
TRBV19	NA	TRBJ1-5	NA	CASSMKFSYEFNQPQHF	TGTGCCAGTAGTATGAAGTTTAGTTACGAATTCAATCAGCCCCAGCATTTT
TRBV6-6	TRBD1	TRBJ1-2	NA	CASSYLRDREDYGYTF	TGTGCCAGCAGTTACCTCCGGGACAGGGAAGACTATGGCTACACCTTC
TRBV5-1	TRBD2	TRBJ2-3	NA	CASSSSGPGTDTQYF	TGCGCCAGCAGCTCTAGCGGGCCCGGGACAGATACGCAGTATTTT
TRBV27	TRBD1	TRBJ2-7	NA	CASSPGQGVHEQYF	TGTGCCAGCAGTCCCGGACAGGGAGTGCACGAGCAGTACTTC
TRBV6-5	TRBD1	TRBJ1-4	NA	CASSYVQGAPNEKLFF	TGTGCCAGCAGTTACGTCCAGGGGGCACCTAATGAAAAACTGTTTTTT
TRBV9	NA	TRBJ2-7	NA	CASSPRTSTYEQYF	TGTGCCAGCAGCCCTAGGACATCTACCTACGAGCAGTACTTC
TRBV7-8	TRBD2	TRBJ2-1	NA	CASSVSGRDNEQFF	TGTGCCAGCAGCGTTAGCGGGAGGGACAATGAGCAGTTCTTC
TRBV3-1/TRBV3-2	NA	TRBJ1-2	NA	CASSQGGEALNGYTF	TGTGCCAGCAGCCAAGGGGGGGAGGCCCTTAATGGCTACACCTTC
TRBV5-4	NA	TRBJ2-6	once	CASSLSGAGANVLTF	TGTGCCAGCAGCTTGTCAGGGGCTGGGGCCAACGTCCTGACTTTC
TRBV19	TRBD1	TRBJ2-7	NA	CASSGQGIYEQYF	TGTGCCAGTAGTGGACAGGGAATCTACGAGCAGTACTTC
TRBV5-6	TRBD2	TRBJ2-7	NA	CASSLMVAGGIDEQYF	TGTGCCAGCAGCTTGATGGTAGCGGGAGGCATAGACGAGCAGTACTTC
TRBV3-1/TRBV3-2	NA	TRBJ1-6	NA	CASSQLNNSPLHF	TGTGCCAGCAGCCAGTTAAATAATTCACCCCTCCACTTT
TRBV4-2	TRBD2	TRBJ2-5	NA	CASSKQSPGLAGEETQYF	TGTGCCAGCAGCAAGCAATCTCCGGGACTAGCGGGAGAAGAGACCCAGTACTTC